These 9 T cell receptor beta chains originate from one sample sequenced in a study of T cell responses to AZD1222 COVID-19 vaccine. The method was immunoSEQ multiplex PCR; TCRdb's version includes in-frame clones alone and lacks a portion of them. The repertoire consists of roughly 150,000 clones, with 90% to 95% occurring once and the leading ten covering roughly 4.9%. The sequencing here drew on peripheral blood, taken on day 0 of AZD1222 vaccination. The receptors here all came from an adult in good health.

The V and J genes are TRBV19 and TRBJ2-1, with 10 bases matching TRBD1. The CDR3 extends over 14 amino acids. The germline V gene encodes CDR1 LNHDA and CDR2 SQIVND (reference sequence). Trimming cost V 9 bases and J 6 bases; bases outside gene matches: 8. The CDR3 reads CASTPGQGVNEQFF. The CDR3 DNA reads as TGTGCCAGCACCCCTGGACAGGGGGTCAATGAGCAGTTCTTC.

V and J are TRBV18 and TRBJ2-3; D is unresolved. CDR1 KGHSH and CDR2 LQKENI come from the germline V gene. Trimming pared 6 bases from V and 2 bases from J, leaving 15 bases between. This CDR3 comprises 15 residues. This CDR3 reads CASSPWEGYTDTQYF. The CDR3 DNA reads TGTGCCAGCTCCCCATGGGAAGGCTACACAGATACGCAGTATTTT.

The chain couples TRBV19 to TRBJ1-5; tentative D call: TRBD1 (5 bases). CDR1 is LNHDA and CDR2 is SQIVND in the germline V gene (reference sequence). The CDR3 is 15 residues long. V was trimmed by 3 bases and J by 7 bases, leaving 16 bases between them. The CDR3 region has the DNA TGTGCCAGTAGTATCACCCCGCCGGGGGTCCAGCCCCAGCATTTT. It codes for CASSITPPGVQPQHF.

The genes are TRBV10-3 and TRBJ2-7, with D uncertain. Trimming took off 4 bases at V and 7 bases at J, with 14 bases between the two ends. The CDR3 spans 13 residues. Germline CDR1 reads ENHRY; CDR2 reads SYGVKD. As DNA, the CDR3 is TGTGCCATCAGTGCACGGACCACCGGGGAGCAGTACTTC. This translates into CAISARTTGEQYF.

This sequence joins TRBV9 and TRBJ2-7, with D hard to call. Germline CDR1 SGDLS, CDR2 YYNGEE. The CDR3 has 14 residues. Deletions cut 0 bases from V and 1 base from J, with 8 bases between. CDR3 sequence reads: CASSVGPLSYEQYF. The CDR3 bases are TGTGCCAGCAGCGTAGGTCCGTTATCCTACGAGCAGTACTTC.

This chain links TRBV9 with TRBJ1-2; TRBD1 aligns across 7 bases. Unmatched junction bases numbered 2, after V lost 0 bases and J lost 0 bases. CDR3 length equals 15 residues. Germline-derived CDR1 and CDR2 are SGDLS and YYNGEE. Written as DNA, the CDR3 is TGTGCCAGCAGCGTAGGTACAGGGGCTAACTATGGCTACACCTTC. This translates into CASSVGTGANYGYTF.

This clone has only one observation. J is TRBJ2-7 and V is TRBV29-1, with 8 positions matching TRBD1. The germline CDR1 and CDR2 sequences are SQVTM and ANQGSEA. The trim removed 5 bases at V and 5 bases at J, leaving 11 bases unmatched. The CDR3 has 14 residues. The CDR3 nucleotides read TGCAGCGTTAAGGTCAGGGGGCAGGGTGACGAGCAGTACTTC. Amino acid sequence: CSVKVRGQGDEQYF.

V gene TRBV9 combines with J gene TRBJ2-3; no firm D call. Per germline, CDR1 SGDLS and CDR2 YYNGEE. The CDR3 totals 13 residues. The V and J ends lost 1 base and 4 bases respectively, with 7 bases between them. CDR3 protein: CASSVLVADTQYF. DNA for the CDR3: TGTGCCAGCAGCGTACTAGTGGCAGATACGCAGTATTTT. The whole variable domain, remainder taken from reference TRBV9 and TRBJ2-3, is DSGVTQTPKHLITATGQRVTLRCSPRSGDLSVYWYQQSLDQGLQFLIQYYNGEERAKGNILERFSAQQFPDLHSELNLSSLELGDSALYFCASSVLVADTQYFGPGTRLTVL.

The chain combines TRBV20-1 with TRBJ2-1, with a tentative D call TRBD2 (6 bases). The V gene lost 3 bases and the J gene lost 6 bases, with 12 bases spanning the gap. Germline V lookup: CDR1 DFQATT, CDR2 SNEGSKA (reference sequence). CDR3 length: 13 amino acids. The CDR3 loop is CSASRLVGNEQFF. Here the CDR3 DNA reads TGCAGTGCTAGTCGACTAGTTGGCAATGAGCAGTTCTTC.